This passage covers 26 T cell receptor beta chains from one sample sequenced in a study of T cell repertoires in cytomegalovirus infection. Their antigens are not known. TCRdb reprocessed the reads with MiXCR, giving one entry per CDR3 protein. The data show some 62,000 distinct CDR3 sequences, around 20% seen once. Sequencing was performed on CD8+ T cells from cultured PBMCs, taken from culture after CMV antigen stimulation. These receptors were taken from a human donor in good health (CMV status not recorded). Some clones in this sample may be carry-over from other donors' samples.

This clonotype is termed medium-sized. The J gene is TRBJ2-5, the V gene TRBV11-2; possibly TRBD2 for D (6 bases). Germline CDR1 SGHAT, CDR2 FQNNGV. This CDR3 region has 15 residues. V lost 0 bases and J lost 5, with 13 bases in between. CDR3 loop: CASSLELAPRETQYF. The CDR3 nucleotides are TGTGCCAGCAGCTTAGAGCTAGCGCCCAGGGAGACCCAGTACTTC.

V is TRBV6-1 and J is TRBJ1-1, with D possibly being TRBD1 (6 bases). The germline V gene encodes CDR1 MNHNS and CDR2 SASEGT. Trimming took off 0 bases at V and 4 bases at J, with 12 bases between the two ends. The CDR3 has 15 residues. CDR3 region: CASSEAFRGGTEAFF. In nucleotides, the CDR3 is TGTGCCAGCAGTGAAGCTTTCAGGGGAGGCACTGAAGCTTTCTTT.

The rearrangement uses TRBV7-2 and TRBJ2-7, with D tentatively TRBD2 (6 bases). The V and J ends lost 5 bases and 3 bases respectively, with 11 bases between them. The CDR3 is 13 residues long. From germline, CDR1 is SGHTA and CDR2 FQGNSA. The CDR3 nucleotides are TGTGCCAGCAGCGGGGGGACTCTCTACGAGCAGTACTTC. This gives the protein CASSGGTLYEQYF.

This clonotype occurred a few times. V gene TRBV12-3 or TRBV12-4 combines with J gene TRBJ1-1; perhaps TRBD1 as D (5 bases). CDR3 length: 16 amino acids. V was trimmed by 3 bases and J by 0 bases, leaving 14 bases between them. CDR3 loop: CASSFWGEGMNTEAFF. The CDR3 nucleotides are TGTGCCAGCAGTTTTTGGGGGGAGGGGATGAACACTGAAGCTTTCTTT.

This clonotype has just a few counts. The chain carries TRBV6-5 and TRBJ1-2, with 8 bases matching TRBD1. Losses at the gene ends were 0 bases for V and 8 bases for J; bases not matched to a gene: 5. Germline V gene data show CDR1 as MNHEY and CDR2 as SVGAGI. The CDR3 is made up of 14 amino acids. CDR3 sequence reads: CASSYSPGGEGYTF. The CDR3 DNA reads TGTGCCAGCAGTTACTCGCCAGGGGGCGAGGGCTACACCTTC.

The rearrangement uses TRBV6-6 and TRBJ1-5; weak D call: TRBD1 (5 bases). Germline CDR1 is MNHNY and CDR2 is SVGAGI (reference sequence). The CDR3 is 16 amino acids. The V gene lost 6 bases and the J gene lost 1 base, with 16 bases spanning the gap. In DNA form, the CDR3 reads TGTGCCAGCAGGCTCAGAGGGGTTGGGAGCAATCAGCCCCAGCATTTT. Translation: CASRLRGVGSNQPQHF.

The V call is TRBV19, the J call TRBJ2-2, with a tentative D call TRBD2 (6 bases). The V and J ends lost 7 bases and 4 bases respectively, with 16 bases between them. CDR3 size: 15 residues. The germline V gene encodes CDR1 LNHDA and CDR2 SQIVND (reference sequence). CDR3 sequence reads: CASIPTLGGTGELFF. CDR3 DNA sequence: TGTGCCAGTATCCCCACCCTGGGAGGCACCGGGGAGCTGTTTTTT.

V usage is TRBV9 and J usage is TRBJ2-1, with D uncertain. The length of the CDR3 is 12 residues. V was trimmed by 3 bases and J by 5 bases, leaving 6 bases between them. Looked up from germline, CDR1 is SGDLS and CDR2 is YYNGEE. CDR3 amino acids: CASSASNNEQFF. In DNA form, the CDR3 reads TGTGCCAGCAGCGCCTCAAACAATGAGCAGTTCTTC.

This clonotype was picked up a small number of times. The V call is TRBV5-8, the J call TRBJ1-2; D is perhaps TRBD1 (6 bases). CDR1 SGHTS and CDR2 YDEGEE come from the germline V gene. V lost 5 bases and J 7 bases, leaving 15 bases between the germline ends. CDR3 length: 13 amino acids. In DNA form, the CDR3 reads TGTGCCAGCAGGACACAGGGTTCTGGTGGCTACACCTTC. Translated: CASRTQGSGGYTF.

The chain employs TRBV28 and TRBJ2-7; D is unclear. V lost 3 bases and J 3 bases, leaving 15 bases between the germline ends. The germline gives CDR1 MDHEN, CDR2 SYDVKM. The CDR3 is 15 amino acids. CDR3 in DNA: TGTGCCAGCAGTTTCACGTACAGAAAATACTACGAGCAGTACTTC. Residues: CASSFTYRKYYEQYF.

The CDR3 region is CASSLGVAGTDTQYF. Written as DNA, the CDR3 is TGTGCCAGCAGCTTAGGCGTGGCAGGCACAGATACGCAGTATTTT. The J gene is TRBJ2-3, the V gene TRBV7-2; D unresolved. Deletions cut 1 base from V and 1 base from J, with 9 bases between. CDR3 length: 15 amino acids. Germline CDR1 SGHTA, CDR2 FQGNSA. The full variable domain, with the rest looked up from reference TRBV7-2 and TRBJ2-3, is GAGVSQSPSNKVTEKGKDVELRCDPISGHTALYWYRQSLGQGLEFLIYFQGNSAPDKSGLPSDRFSAERTGGSVSTLTIQRTQQEDSAVYLCASSLGVAGTDTQYFGPGTRLTVL.

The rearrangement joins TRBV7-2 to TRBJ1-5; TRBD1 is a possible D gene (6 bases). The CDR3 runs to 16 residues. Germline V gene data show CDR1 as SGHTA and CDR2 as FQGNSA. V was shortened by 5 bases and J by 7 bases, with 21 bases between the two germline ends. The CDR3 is CASSPRAGAVRQPQHF. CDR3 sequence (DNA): TGTGCCAGCAGCCCCCGCGCGGGGGCAGTACGGCAGCCCCAGCATTTT.

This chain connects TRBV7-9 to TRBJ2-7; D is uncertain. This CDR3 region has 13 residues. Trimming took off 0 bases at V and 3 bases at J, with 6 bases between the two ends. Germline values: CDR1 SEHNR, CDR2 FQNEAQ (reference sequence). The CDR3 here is CASSLANNYEQYF. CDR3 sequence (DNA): TGTGCCAGCAGCTTAGCGAATAACTACGAGCAGTACTTC.

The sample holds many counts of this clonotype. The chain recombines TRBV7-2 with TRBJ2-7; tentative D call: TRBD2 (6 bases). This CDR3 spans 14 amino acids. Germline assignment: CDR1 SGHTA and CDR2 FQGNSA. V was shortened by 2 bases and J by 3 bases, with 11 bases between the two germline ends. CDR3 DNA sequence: TGTGCCAGCAGCTTACGGGGGACCCTCTACGAGCAGTACTTC. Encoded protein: CASSLRGTLYEQYF.

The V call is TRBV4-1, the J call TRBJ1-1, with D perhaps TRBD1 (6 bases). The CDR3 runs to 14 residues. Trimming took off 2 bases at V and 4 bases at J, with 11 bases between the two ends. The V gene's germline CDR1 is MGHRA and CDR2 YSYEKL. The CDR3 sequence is CASSQWEGGTEAFF. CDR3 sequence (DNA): TGCGCCAGCAGCCAATGGGAAGGGGGCACTGAAGCTTTCTTT.

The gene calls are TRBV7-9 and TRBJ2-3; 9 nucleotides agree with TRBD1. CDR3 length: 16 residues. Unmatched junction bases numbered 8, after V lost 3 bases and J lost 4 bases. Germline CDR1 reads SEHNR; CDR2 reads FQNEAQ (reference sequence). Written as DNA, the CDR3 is TGTGCCAGCAGCTTCCGGGACAGGGAGTTTCCAGATACGCAGTATTTT. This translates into CASSFRDREFPDTQYF.

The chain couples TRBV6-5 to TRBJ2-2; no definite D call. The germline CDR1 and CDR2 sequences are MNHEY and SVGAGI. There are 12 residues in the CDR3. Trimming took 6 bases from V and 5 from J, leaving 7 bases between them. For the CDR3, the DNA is TGTGCCAGCAGCCCGGAGACCGGGGAGCTGTTTTTT. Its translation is CASSPETGELFF.

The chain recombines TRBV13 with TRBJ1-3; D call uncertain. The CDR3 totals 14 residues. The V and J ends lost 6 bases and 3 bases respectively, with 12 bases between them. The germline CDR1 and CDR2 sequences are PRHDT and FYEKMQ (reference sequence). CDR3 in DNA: TGTGCCAGCAGGCCGGGGTTGGGTGGAAACACCATATATTTT. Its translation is CASRPGLGGNTIYF.

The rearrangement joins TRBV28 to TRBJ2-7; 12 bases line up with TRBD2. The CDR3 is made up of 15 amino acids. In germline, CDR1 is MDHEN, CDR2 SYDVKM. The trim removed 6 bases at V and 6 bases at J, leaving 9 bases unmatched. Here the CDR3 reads CASRPTSGRPGEQYF. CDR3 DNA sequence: TGTGCCAGCAGACCTACTAGCGGGAGGCCGGGCGAGCAGTACTTC.

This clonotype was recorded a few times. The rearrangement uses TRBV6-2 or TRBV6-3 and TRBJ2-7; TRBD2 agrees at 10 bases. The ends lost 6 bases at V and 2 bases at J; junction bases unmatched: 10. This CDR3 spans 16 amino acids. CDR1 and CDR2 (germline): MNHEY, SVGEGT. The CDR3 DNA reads TGTGCCAGCAGCGGACCACTAGCGGGGAGACCCTACGAGCAGTACTTC. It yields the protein CASSGPLAGRPYEQYF.

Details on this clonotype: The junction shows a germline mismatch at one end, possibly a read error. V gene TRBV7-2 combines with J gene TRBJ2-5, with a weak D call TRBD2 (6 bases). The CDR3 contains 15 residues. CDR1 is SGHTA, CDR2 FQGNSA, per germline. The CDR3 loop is CASSQVVWGDAPSDF. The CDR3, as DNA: TGTGCCAGCAGCCAAGTCGTATGGGGGGACGCCCCTTCGGACTTC. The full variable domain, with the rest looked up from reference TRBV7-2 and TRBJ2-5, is GAGVSQSPSNKVTEKGKDVELRCDPISGHTALYWYRQSLGQGLEFLIYFQGNSAPDKSGLPSDRFSAERTGGSVSTLTIQRTQQEDSAVYLCASSQVVWGDAPSDFGPGTRLLVL.

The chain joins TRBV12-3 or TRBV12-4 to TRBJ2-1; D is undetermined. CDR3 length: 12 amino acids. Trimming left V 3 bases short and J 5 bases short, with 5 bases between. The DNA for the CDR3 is TGTGCCAGCAGTTTTGGGGACAATGAGCAGTTCTTC. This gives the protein CASSFGDNEQFF.

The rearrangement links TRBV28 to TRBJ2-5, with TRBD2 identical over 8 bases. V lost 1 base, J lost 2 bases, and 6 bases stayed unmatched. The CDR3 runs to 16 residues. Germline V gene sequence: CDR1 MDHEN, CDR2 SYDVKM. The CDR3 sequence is CASSLLGSGIQETQYF. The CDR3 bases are TGTGCCAGCAGTTTATTAGGTAGCGGGATACAAGAGACCCAGTACTTC.

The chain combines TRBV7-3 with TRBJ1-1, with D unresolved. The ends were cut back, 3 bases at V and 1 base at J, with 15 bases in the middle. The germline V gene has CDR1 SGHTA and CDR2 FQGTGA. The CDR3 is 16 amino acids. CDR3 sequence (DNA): TGTGCCAGCAGCTTTCCCGGACCATTGGGGAACACTGAAGCTTTCTTT. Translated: CASSFPGPLGNTEAFF.

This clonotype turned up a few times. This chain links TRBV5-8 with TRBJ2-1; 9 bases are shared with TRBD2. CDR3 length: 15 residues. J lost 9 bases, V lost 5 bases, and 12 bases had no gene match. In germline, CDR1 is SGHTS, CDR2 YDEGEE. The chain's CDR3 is CASRKPGLATAEQFF. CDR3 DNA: TGTGCCAGCAGGAAGCCGGGACTAGCTACGGCTGAGCAGTTCTTC. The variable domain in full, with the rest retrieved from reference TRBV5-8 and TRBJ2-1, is EAGVTQSPTHLIKTRGQQATLRCSPISGHTSVYWYQQALGLGLQFLLWYDEGEERNRGNFPPRFSGRQFPNYSSELNVNALELEDSALYLCASRKPGLATAEQFFGPGTRLTVL.

For the CDR3, the DNA is TGCGCCAGCAGCCAAGAGTCGCAAGGGGCGCGCACTGAAGCTTTCTTT. Translating gives CASSQESQGARTEAFF. V gene TRBV4-1 combines with J gene TRBJ1-1; perhaps TRBD1 as D (5 bases). CDR3 length: 16 amino acids. Germline assignment: CDR1 MGHRA and CDR2 YSYEKL. Trimming removed 0 bases from V and 4 bases from J, with 15 bases in between.